This T cell receptor (beta chain) was identified during a study of CD8 T cells in Susac syndrome. Reverse transcription of roughly 0.5 to 1 ug RNA was carried out with random hexamers. Amplification of the TCR beta CDR3 was carried out by immunoSEQ multiplex PCR, which spanned a total of 54 Vbeta and 13 Jbeta segments. TCRdb reprocessed the immunoSEQ multiplex PCR reads via MiXCR and lists one record per CDR3 protein. The table records under 550,000 distinct CDR3 sequences, around 85% of them present only once. In blood CD8+ and CD4+ T cells, TCR beta underwent sequencing. The multiple sclerosis control group consisted of treatment-naive patients whose relapsing-remitting disease, which was either stable or active, fulfilled revised McDonald criteria. The CD8+ and CD4+ T cells were isolated magnetically using a negative isolation approach, whereas the TEMRA cells were enriched by FACS. The CDR3 is made up of 18 amino acids. The V gene's germline CDR1 is SGHRS and CDR2 YFSETQ. With 3 bases removed from V and 2 bases from J, the gap between germline ends came to 22 bases.

This clonotype originated in a human donor with multiple sclerosis. The chain carries TRBV5-1 and TRBJ2-3; TRBD2 is a possible D gene (6 bases). Material: CD8+ T cells from PBMCs. The CDR3 protein is CASSSDLVTGLTTDTQYF. The CDR3 DNA follows: TGCGCCAGCAGCTCCGACCTGGTTACGGGACTCACCACAGATACGCAGTATTTT.